What follows are 2 T cell receptor beta chains derived from one specimen sequenced in a study of Ad26.COV2.S vaccination and SARS-CoV-2 variants. Treatment of the sample: around 19 received Ad26.COV2.S at low or high dose, single or two shots; five or six received placebo; per-sample allocation not given. Following the first vaccine or placebo injection, samples were taken on day 63. TCRdb keeps only in-frame clones here, not all; method: immunoSEQ multiplex PCR. The repertoire includes about 480,000 clones, around 88% of them detected once, and about 13% sits in the top ten. The sample was peripheral blood, taken in a trial of Ad26.COV2.S vaccine versus placebo. The receptors here all came from a person aged 18-65 years who received the Ad26.COV2.S COVID-19 vaccine or a placebo.

The chain combines TRBV5-6 with TRBJ2-1; D possibly corresponds to TRBD2 (5 bases). This CDR3 region has 11 residues. Trimming took off 4 bases at V and 8 bases at J, with 7 bases between the two ends. Germline values: CDR1 SGHDT, CDR2 YYEEEE. The CDR3 spells CASSERDEQFF. The CDR3 DNA reads as TGTGCCAGCAGCGAGAGGGATGAGCAGTTCTTC.

V is TRBV7-2 and J is TRBJ2-5; 9 nucleotides align to TRBD2. Germline values: CDR1 SGHTA, CDR2 FQGNSA. The CDR3 length is 14 residues. The J segment lost 4 bases and the V segment lost 5 bases, leaving 5 bases of the junction unmatched. CDR3 sequence: CASSGTAGGETQYF. The CDR3 region has the DNA TGTGCCAGCAGCGGCACAGCGGGAGGAGAGACCCAGTACTTC. The full variable domain, rest sourced from reference TRBV7-2 and TRBJ2-5, is GAGVSQSPSNKVTEKGKDVELRCDPISGHTALYWYRQSLGQGLEFLIYFQGNSAPDKSGLPSDRFSAERTGGSVSTLTIQRTQQEDSAVYLCASSGTAGGETQYFGPGTRLLVL.